This T cell receptor beta chain was sequenced during a study of patients and donors after allogeneic stem cell transplantation. TCRdb fed the RT-PCR reads into MiXCR, producing one record per CDR3 protein. The sample has about 230,000 distinct CDR3 sequences; roughly 15% are singletons. This CDR3 has 14 residues. Germline V gene sequence: CDR1 DFQATT, CDR2 SNEGSKA (reference sequence). V shed 6 bases, J shed 8 bases, and the junction held 6 bases outside the gene matches. This clonotype was detected a few times. This TCR was recovered from a human donor who was either an allogeneic HSCT recipient or a stem cell or donor lymphocyte infusion donor (not recorded which). It is not recorded whose cells these are; they may come from a transplant donor. The J gene is TRBJ2-1, the V gene TRBV20-1; TRBD2 aligns across 14 bases. Sequencing was performed on blood, either unsorted or a sorted T cell fraction (not recorded which). Written as DNA, the CDR3 is TGCAGTGCAGGACCGGGACTAGCGGGGGATGAGCAGTTCTTC. Translating gives CSAGPGLAGDEQFF.